The present entry profiles one TCR beta chain with its context. Trimming took 2 bases from V and 3 from J, leaving 10 bases between them. CDR1 and CDR2 from the germline V gene are SGHVS and FQNEAQ. The CDR3 loop spans 14 amino acids. The sample is drawn from a study of blood T cell repertoires in COVID-19. The overall study: Specimens from acute and convalescent COVID-19 originated in the United States, Italy and Spain. Sources were T cells, B-cell-depleted T cells, or PBMCs; the material itself was cDNA or gDNA.

Original analysis: Counts of nucleated cells, estimated from reference gene primer amplification, were obtained. Data came from immunoSEQ multiplex PCR; TCRdb stores just in-frame clones and leaves some out. V and J calls and clone size are copied from that table; D and trimming were computed from the DNA. The sample holds approximately 30,000 clones, roughly 85% seen once. The rearrangement joins TRBV7-8 to TRBJ1-1; tentative D call: TRBD1 (5 bases). This sequence originates from a human donor in a cohort sampled during active COVID-19. Material: peripheral blood. CDR3 in DNA: TGTGCCAGCAGCTTACCAGGGTTGGACACTGAAGCTTTCTTT. Protein product: CASSLPGLDTEAFF.